The entry below describes one T cell receptor beta chain. Trimming removed 0 bases at V and 4 bases at J, with 18 bases between. This CDR3 is built from 16 residues. In germline, CDR1 is SQVTM, CDR2 ANQGSEA. These data come from a study of CD8+CD57+ T cells in acquired aplastic anemia. Researchers used genomic DNA as the template to profile TCR beta VDJ and CDR3. TCRdb redid the calling of the reads with MiXCR, one entry per CDR3 protein. The data show 210,000 or so distinct CDR3 sequences, roughly 50% seen once. Patients chosen for sequencing had shown CD8+CD57+ cell expansion by flow cytometry. Blood sampling was performed on the patients, and none of them had received therapy by then.

This clonotype was sampled from a human donor with aplastic anemia. This chain joins TRBV29-1 and TRBJ1-2, with a possible D match to TRBD1 (5 bases). The source material was sorted CD4+, CD8+, or CD8+CD57+ T cells (not recorded which) from PBMCs. For the CDR3, the DNA is TGCAGCGTTGAAGATCTGGAGGGGAGGAGTATCTATGGCTACACCTTC. Amino acids: CSVEDLEGRSIYGYTF. The full variable domain, in which reference TRBV29-1 and TRBJ1-2 provide the parts outside the CDR3, is SAVISQKPSRDICQRGTSLTIQCQVDSQVTMMFWYRQQPGQSLTLIATANQGSEATYESGFVIDKFPISRPNLTFSTLTVSNMSPEDSSIYLCSVEDLEGRSIYGYTFGSGTRLTVV.